The 3 T cell receptor beta chains reported below all come from one sample, sequenced in a study of T cells in Graves' hyperthyroidism and ophthalmopathy. Amplification of TCR beta CDR3 regions used RNA as the template. The TCR CDR3 was amplified in a first-round RT-PCR using the HTBI primer set. TCRdb reprocessed the multiplex PCR reads with MiXCR, giving one entry per CDR3 protein. Altogether 350,000 or so distinct CDR3 sequences are present, 21% being singletons, with the ten largest covering 50%. Sequencing used blood. These receptors originate from a woman aged 45-65 years with Graves' hyperthyroidism.

This clonotype has only a few counts. The V call is TRBV28, the J call TRBJ2-1, with 9 nucleotides matching TRBD2. The CDR3 consists of 12 residues. Germline CDR1 is MDHEN and CDR2 is SYDVKM. V was clipped by 6 bases and J by 15 bases; unmatched bases: 9. The CDR3 sequence: CASRVPAGGAFF. DNA for the CDR3: TGTGCCAGCAGAGTACCAGCGGGGGGAGCGTTCTTC.

The V call is TRBV9, the J call TRBJ2-7; TRBD2 might be the D (5 bases). V was shortened by 2 bases and J by 5 bases, with 14 bases between the two germline ends. The CDR3 totals 14 residues. The germline CDR1 and CDR2 sequences are SGDLS and YYNGEE. The CDR3 region is CASSVSGSNDEQYF. CDR3 sequence (DNA): TGTGCCAGCAGCGTTTCGGGGAGCAACGACGAGCAGTACTTC.

In this sample, this clonotype turned up many times. This rearrangement joins TRBV5-1 to TRBJ2-1; no definite D call. V lost 5 bases and J lost 9, with 9 bases in between. Germline CDR1 and CDR2: SGHRS and YFSETQ. The CDR3 spans 11 residues. The DNA of the CDR3 is TGCGCCAGCAGTGTTAAGAGTGAGCAGTTCTTC. This gives the protein CASSVKSEQFF. Full variable domain (rest looked up from reference TRBV5-1 and TRBJ2-1): KAGVTQTPRYLIKTRGQQVTLSCSPISGHRSVSWYQQTPGQGLQFLFEYFSETQRNKGNFPGRFSGRQFSNSRSEMNVSTLELGDSALYLCASSVKSEQFFGPGTRLTVL.